Below, 4 T cell receptor beta chains from the same sample are listed, as sequenced in a study of shared clonotypes between healthy human individuals. Assay used: immunoSEQ multiplex PCR; TCRdb lists only in-frame clones, some missing. The data contain 850,000 to 1,200,000 clones, about 75% of them singletons. Sequencing used memory CD4+ T cells sorted from blood. Indicated subset: CD45RA-negative fraction. These receptors were taken from a man between 18 and 35 years old in good health.

J is TRBJ2-7 and V is TRBV7-2, with D possibly being TRBD2 (6 bases). Germline-derived CDR1 and CDR2 are SGHTA and FQGNSA. The CDR3 runs to 15 residues. The germline V and J ends were trimmed by 5 bases and 0 bases, with 14 bases remaining between them. The chain's CDR3 is CASSPSSVGSYEQYF. CDR3 in DNA: TGTGCCAGCAGCCCCTCTAGCGTAGGCTCCTACGAGCAGTACTTC.

V usage is TRBV30 and J usage is TRBJ2-1, with 7 nucleotides matching TRBD1. Germline assignment: CDR1 GTSNPN and CDR2 SVGIG (reference sequence). The CDR3 is 15 amino acids. J gave up 10 bases and V 0 bases, and 12 bases lay outside the gene matches. In DNA, the CDR3 is TGTGCCTGGAGTGTACGTGGACAGGTGACTGGGGAGCAGTTCTTC. Its translation: CAWSVRGQVTGEQFF.

Ten or more counts support this clone. The chain has TRBV4-2 and TRBJ2-5; D remains unclear. This CDR3 comprises 15 residues. V lost 0 bases, J lost 4 bases, and 12 bases lay in between. In germline, CDR1 is LGHNA, CDR2 YNFKEQ. The CDR3 nucleotides read TGTGCCAGCAGCCAAGATTTAAGTACCGTAGAGACCCAGTACTTC. Protein product: CASSQDLSTVETQYF.

DNA for the CDR3: TGTGCCAGCAGTTACGGGACACCAAGGTACGAGCAGTACTTC. Its protein product is CASSYGTPRYEQYF. The rearrangement joins TRBV6-5 to TRBJ2-7, with D tentatively TRBD1 (6 bases). The CDR3 is 14 residues long. Trimming took off 2 bases at V and 4 bases at J, with 12 bases between the two ends. Germline loops: CDR1 MNHEY, CDR2 SVGAGI.